This entry concerns a single TCR beta chain. This sample was included in a study of blood T cell repertoires in COVID-19. About the study: Sites in the United States, Italy and Spain provided acute and convalescent COVID-19 samples.

Original methodology: Nucleated cell counts were estimated from reference gene primer amplification. Sequencing was performed with immunoSEQ multiplex PCR; in TCRdb, only in-frame clones are kept and a portion is missing. V, J and clone size are taken as reported in that table, and D and trimming were inferred from the DNA itself. The sample has some 190,000 clones; 85% are singletons. This TCR came from a woman of 80 years or more with acute or convalescent COVID-19. The sequencing input was peripheral blood.

CDR3 region: CASSQPGFVGGYTF. In DNA, the CDR3 is TGTGCCAGCAGCCAACCGGGGTTCGTTGGTGGCTACACCTTC. The chain is built from TRBV27 and TRBJ1-2; D not resolved. Germline CDR1 and CDR2: MNHEY and SMNVEV (reference sequence). This CDR3 region has 14 residues. Trimming removed 6 bases at V and 7 bases at J, with 18 bases between.